One and the same sample provided the 29 T cell receptor beta chains below, sequenced in a study of neurological immune-mediated disorders (dated by TCRdb to between 2018 and 2020). Receptor libraries were prepared by 5' RACE. The sequencer listed for this sample is Illumina HiSeq 2500. TCRdb handled the public reads itself, with Q25 trimming in fastp and clone calling in MiXCR, and kept productive beta chains. Here each entry gathers all rows of one CDR3 protein and keeps the most common genes and DNA. This sample is represented by some 28,000 distinct CDR3 sequences; roughly 12% of them were singletons. 7.8% of the sample is in the top ten clones. Sequenced: PBMCs. These receptors came from a man in his sixties in good health.

This clonotype was counted many times. The rearrangement links TRBV5-1 to TRBJ2-3; no reliable D call. CDR1 SGHRS and CDR2 YFSETQ come from the germline V gene. The CDR3 runs 15 residues. The ends were cut back, 1 base at V and 0 bases at J, with 9 bases in the middle. The CDR3 DNA reads TGCGCCAGCAGCTTGTCCCCAACTAGCACAGATACGCAGTATTTT. Residues: CASSLSPTSTDTQYF.

For this clonotype: A read error is possible here, since a much larger clone lies one base away. This chain uses TRBV6-5 with TRBJ1-1; the D gene is possibly TRBD1 (6 bases). The CDR3 is 16 amino acids. From germline, CDR1 is MNHEY and CDR2 SVGAGI. CDR3 bases: TGTGCCAGCAGTTACATCGGGGGCTTTAACCCCACTGAAGTTTTCTTT. Protein sequence: CASSYIGGFNPTEVFF.

The chain uses TRBV3-1 and TRBJ2-2; tentatively, D is TRBD1 (5 bases). Trimming pared 6 bases from V and 6 bases from J, leaving 14 bases between. Germline CDR1 LGHDT, CDR2 YNNKEL (reference sequence). The CDR3 is made up of 14 amino acids. CDR3: CASRSTGLAGELFF. In nucleotides, the CDR3 is TGTGCCAGCAGATCCACAGGCCTCGCCGGGGAGCTGTTTTTT.

This clonotype was counted ten times or more. The chain is built from TRBV10-3 and TRBJ1-6, with 8 positions matching TRBD1. The V segment lost 3 bases and the J segment 6 bases; nucleotides outside the gene matches: 4. Germline CDR1 reads ENHRY; CDR2 reads SYGVKD. There are 15 residues in the CDR3. Here the CDR3 reads CAISDSDRGNSPLHF. CDR3 DNA: TGTGCCATCAGTGACAGTGACAGGGGTAATTCACCCCTCCACTTT.

This clonotype was recorded at least ten times. J is TRBJ1-3 and V is TRBV10-3; D unresolved. The V end lost 0 bases, the J end lost 6 bases, and 12 bases lay between the germline ends. CDR1 ENHRY and CDR2 SYGVKD come from the germline V gene. The CDR3 has 15 amino acids. The CDR3 sequence is CAISESGARTNTIYF. DNA of the CDR3: TGTGCCATCAGTGAGTCGGGCGCCCGGACAAACACCATATATTTT.

This clonotype has ten or more counts. V gene TRBV11-3 combines with J gene TRBJ2-2; 9 bases match TRBD1. CDR1 SGHNT and CDR2 YENEEA come from the germline V gene. V lost 5 bases, J lost 3 bases, and 7 bases stayed unmatched. The CDR3 is 16 residues long. The CDR3 DNA reads TGTGCCAGCAGCCCGGGACAGGGTACGGACACCGGGGAGCTGTTTTTT. Protein: CASSPGQGTDTGELFF.

This clonotype showed up many times. The gene calls are TRBV12-3 or TRBV12-4 and TRBJ1-1; 7 positions match TRBD1. CDR3 length: 15 amino acids. After removal of 5 bases from V and 0 bases from J, the junction contained 6 bases not matched to a gene. The CDR3 region has the DNA TGTGCCAGCAGTCCCCGGGACAGCCTGAACACTGAAGCTTTCTTT. It is translated as CASSPRDSLNTEAFF.

This clonotype was seen ten or more times. The CDR3 protein is CASSFTRGLNTEAFF. The CDR3 nucleotides are TGCGCCAGCAGCTTTACCAGGGGACTGAACACTGAAGCTTTCTTT. The J gene is TRBJ1-1, the V gene TRBV5-1; possible D gene TRBD1, 6 bases. Germline CDR1 is SGHRS and CDR2 is YFSETQ. This CDR3 is built from 15 residues. Trimming shortened V by 2 bases and J by 0 bases, and 11 bases separated the two germline ends.

This clonotype was seen repeatedly, ten times or more. Here the CDR3 DNA reads TGTGCCAGCAGCTTGCTAATGAGCTCCTACAATGAGCAGTTCTTC. As protein: CASSLLMSSYNEQFF. The chain uses TRBV5-6 and TRBJ2-1, with D unresolved. The germline gives CDR1 SGHDT, CDR2 YYEEEE. V lost 1 base, J lost 0 bases, and 8 bases lay in between. The CDR3 sequence is 15 residues long.

This clonotype was counted at least ten times. The chain is built from TRBV9 and TRBJ1-2; weak D call: TRBD1 (5 bases). Germline assignment: CDR1 SGDLS and CDR2 YYNGEE. Trimming removed 6 bases at V and 2 bases at J, with 11 bases between. CDR3 length equals 13 residues. The CDR3 sequence is CASTGAENYGYTF. DNA of the CDR3: TGTGCCAGCACCGGGGCGGAAAACTATGGCTACACCTTC. Based on the CDR3 plus reference TRBV9 and TRBJ1-2, the full variable domain is DSGVTQTPKHLITATGQRVTLRCSPRSGDLSVYWYQQSLDQGLQFLIQYYNGEERAKGNILERFSAQQFPDLHSELNLSSLELGDSALYFCASTGAENYGYTFGSGTRLTVV.

Notes on this clonotype: A read error is possible here, since a much larger clone lies one base away. The chain employs TRBV20-1 and TRBJ1-5, with a tentative D call TRBD1 (6 bases). The germline V gene has CDR1 DFQATT and CDR2 SNEGSKA (reference sequence). The CDR3 is 13 amino acids. The CDR3 bases are TGCAGTGCTAGAGGGACAGTCAATCAGACCCAGCATTTT. This codes for CSARGTVNQTQHF.

This clonotype appeared many times. The genes are TRBV20-1 and TRBJ1-2; D not resolved. The CDR3 is 12 amino acids. The germline V and J ends were trimmed by 1 base and 3 bases, with 6 bases remaining between them. From germline, CDR1 is DFQATT and CDR2 SNEGSKA (reference sequence). The CDR3 sequence is CSARVGDYGYTF. In DNA form, the CDR3 reads TGCAGTGCTAGAGTCGGGGACTATGGCTACACCTTC.

This clonotype was seen repeatedly, ten times or more. The J gene is TRBJ2-1, the V gene TRBV5-1; maybe TRBD2 (5 bases). CDR1 and CDR2 from the germline V gene are SGHRS and YFSETQ. The CDR3 runs 15 residues. Trimming took off 0 bases at V and 3 bases at J, with 10 bases between the two ends. For the CDR3, the DNA is TGCGCCAGCAGCTTGGAAGCGGATAACTACAATGAGCAGTTCTTC. Translating gives CASSLEADNYNEQFF. Looking up the rest from reference TRBV5-1 and TRBJ2-1 gives the full variable domain: KAGVTQTPRYLIKTRGQQVTLSCSPISGHRSVSWYQQTPGQGLQFLFEYFSETQRNKGNFPGRFSGRQFSNSRSEMNVSTLELGDSALYLCASSLEADNYNEQFFGPGTRLTVL.

This clonotype was counted at least ten times. The V call is TRBV12-3 or TRBV12-4, the J call TRBJ2-7, with D tentatively TRBD2 (6 bases). Trimming took off 0 bases at V and 0 bases at J, with 15 bases between the two ends. The CDR3 has 17 amino acids. Here the CDR3 reads CASSLALGSGLSYEQYF. The CDR3 DNA reads TGTGCCAGCAGTTTAGCGCTGGGTAGCGGACTCTCCTACGAGCAGTACTTC.

This clonotype came up many times. The V call is TRBV25-1, the J call TRBJ2-5; D is undetermined. This CDR3 has 14 amino acids. Deletions cut 1 base from V and 1 base from J, with 7 bases between. From germline, CDR1 is MGHDK and CDR2 SYGVNS. The CDR3 sequence: CASSELYTQETQYF. CDR3 bases: TGTGCCAGCAGTGAATTATACACCCAAGAGACCCAGTACTTC.

This clonotype was recorded many times. This sequence joins TRBV29-1 and TRBJ2-7; 10 bases are shared with TRBD1. Germline CDR1 is SQVTM and CDR2 is ANQGSEA. J lost 2 bases, V lost 6 bases, and 1 base had no gene match. The CDR3 contains 12 residues. Here the CDR3 reads CSVGQGAYEQYF. The CDR3, as DNA: TGCAGCGTCGGACAGGGGGCCTACGAGCAGTACTTC.

The sample holds many counts of this clonotype. The chain couples TRBV7-9 to TRBJ1-4; unclear D gene. The germline V gene has CDR1 SEHNR and CDR2 FQNEAQ (reference sequence). This CDR3 region has 12 residues. The V gene lost 2 bases and the J gene lost 7 bases, with 5 bases spanning the gap. CDR3 DNA sequence: TGTGCCAGCAGCTTACTGGGTGAAAAACTGTTTTTT. Amino acids: CASSLLGEKLFF.

This clonotype was found many times. V usage is TRBV20-1 and J usage is TRBJ2-5; 7 nucleotides align to TRBD2. Trimming took 6 bases from V and 3 from J; bases not matched to a gene: 16. CDR3 length equals 16 residues. Germline values: CDR1 DFQATT, CDR2 SNEGSKA (reference sequence). CDR3 bases: TGCAGTGCGTTACTCCGACTGCAGGGAGGGAAAGAGACCCAGTACTTC. Translation: CSALLRLQGGKETQYF.

Comments on this clonotype: This may come from a read error, since a much larger clone is one base off. The chain combines TRBV7-2 with TRBJ2-2; 8 positions match TRBD1. Germline CDR1 reads SGHTA; CDR2 reads FQGNSA. The CDR3 has 16 residues. The CDR3 loop is CASSYSGTGWAGEQFF. The CDR3 DNA sequence: TGTGCCAGCAGCTACTCCGGGACAGGTTGGGCCGGGGAGCAGTTTTTT.

By proportion, this clonotype is medium-sized (0.01 to 0.1%). The J gene is TRBJ2-5, the V gene TRBV12-3 or TRBV12-4; unclear D gene. This CDR3 has 13 amino acids. Trimming cost V 2 bases and J 4 bases, with 8 bases left between them. This chain's CDR3 is CASSLWLGETQYF. The CDR3 DNA reads as TGTGCCAGCAGTTTATGGCTGGGAGAGACCCAGTACTTC.

This clonotype was seen a handful of times. The CDR3 DNA reads TGTGCCAGCAGCTTAGTTTCAGGGCAAGCTTTCTTT. This encodes CASSLVSGQAFF. This chain uses TRBV7-2 with TRBJ1-1; D might be TRBD1 (5 bases). Germline loops: CDR1 SGHTA, CDR2 FQGNSA. This CDR3 contains 12 residues. V lost 1 base, J lost 9 bases, and 9 bases lay in between.

This clonotype was recorded many times. The chain employs TRBV7-2 and TRBJ2-5; TRBD2 agrees at 9 bases. The germline CDR1 and CDR2 sequences are SGHTA and FQGNSA. CDR3 size: 17 residues. V gave up 1 base and J gave up 4 bases; unmatched junction bases: 10. The CDR3 is CASSLGVGLAYPETQYF. The CDR3 coding sequence is TGTGCCAGCAGCTTAGGAGTGGGACTAGCCTACCCAGAGACCCAGTACTTC.

In its sample, this clonotype was seen many times. This chain joins TRBV7-9 and TRBJ1-2; D unclear. V lost 2 bases and J 6 bases, leaving 10 bases between the germline ends. The V gene's germline CDR1 is SEHNR and CDR2 FQNEAQ (reference sequence). CDR3 size: 13 residues. The CDR3 protein is CASSLLGMDGYTF. The CDR3 DNA is TGTGCCAGCAGCTTACTAGGGATGGATGGCTACACCTTC.

This clonotype has at least ten counts. V and J are TRBV12-3 or TRBV12-4 and TRBJ2-3; D is possibly TRBD2 (6 bases). The CDR3 has 16 residues. V lost 3 bases, J lost 2 bases, and 15 bases lay in between. This CDR3 is CASSFAGTFITDTQYF. CDR3 bases: TGTGCCAGCAGTTTTGCAGGGACTTTTATCACAGATACGCAGTATTTT.

The table lists this clonotype with a few counts. The chain joins TRBV4-3 to TRBJ2-1; D might be TRBD1 (5 bases). The germline V and J ends were trimmed by 1 base and 6 bases, with 16 bases remaining between them. Germline assignment: CDR1 LGHNA and CDR2 YSLEER. The CDR3 spans 16 residues. The CDR3 region is CASSQGSARRGNEQFF. The CDR3 nucleotides read TGCGCCAGCAGCCAAGGATCCGCGAGAAGGGGCAATGAGCAGTTCTTC.

This clonotype has just a few counts. The V and J genes are TRBV5-1 and TRBJ2-1; TRBD1 agrees at 7 bases. Germline V gene sequence: CDR1 SGHRS, CDR2 YFSETQ. The CDR3 contains 15 residues. V was pared by 7 bases and J by 6 bases, with 13 bases of the junction left unmatched. The CDR3 spells CASDPRGGEFNEQFF. CDR3 nucleotides: TGCGCCAGCGACCCAAGAGGGGGCGAGTTCAATGAGCAGTTCTTC.

This clonotype occurred many times. The chain combines TRBV20-1 with TRBJ2-1, with 13 bases that match TRBD2. The CDR3 is made up of 16 amino acids. The trim removed 1 base at V and 0 bases at J, leaving 0 bases unmatched. The germline gives CDR1 DFQATT, CDR2 SNEGSKA (reference sequence). CDR3: CSARGTSGSSYNEQFF. The CDR3 DNA reads TGCAGTGCTAGAGGGACTAGCGGGAGCTCCTACAATGAGCAGTTCTTC.

This clonotype showed up many times. The rearrangement links TRBV10-2 to TRBJ2-1; TRBD2 aligns across 8 bases. Germline CDR1 is WSHSY and CDR2 is SAAADI. The CDR3 covers 14 residues. Trimming removed 3 bases from V and 5 bases from J; junction bases left unmatched: 3. In DNA, the CDR3 is TGCGCCAGCAGTGAAGCGGGAGCTAACAATGAGCAGTTCTTC. It codes for CASSEAGANNEQFF.

Concerning this clonotype: The conserved final phenylalanine or tryptophan is absent from the CDR3, which likely points to a read error. The V call is TRBV11-2, the J call TRBJ2-2; D not resolved. V was cut by 5 bases and J by 2 bases, with 9 bases left in between. Germline CDR1 SGHAT, CDR2 FQNNGV. The CDR3 has 14 amino acids. CDR3 DNA: TGTGCCAGCAGCAGAAATAGTAACACCGGGGAGCTGTTTTAT. Translating it yields CASSRNSNTGELFY.